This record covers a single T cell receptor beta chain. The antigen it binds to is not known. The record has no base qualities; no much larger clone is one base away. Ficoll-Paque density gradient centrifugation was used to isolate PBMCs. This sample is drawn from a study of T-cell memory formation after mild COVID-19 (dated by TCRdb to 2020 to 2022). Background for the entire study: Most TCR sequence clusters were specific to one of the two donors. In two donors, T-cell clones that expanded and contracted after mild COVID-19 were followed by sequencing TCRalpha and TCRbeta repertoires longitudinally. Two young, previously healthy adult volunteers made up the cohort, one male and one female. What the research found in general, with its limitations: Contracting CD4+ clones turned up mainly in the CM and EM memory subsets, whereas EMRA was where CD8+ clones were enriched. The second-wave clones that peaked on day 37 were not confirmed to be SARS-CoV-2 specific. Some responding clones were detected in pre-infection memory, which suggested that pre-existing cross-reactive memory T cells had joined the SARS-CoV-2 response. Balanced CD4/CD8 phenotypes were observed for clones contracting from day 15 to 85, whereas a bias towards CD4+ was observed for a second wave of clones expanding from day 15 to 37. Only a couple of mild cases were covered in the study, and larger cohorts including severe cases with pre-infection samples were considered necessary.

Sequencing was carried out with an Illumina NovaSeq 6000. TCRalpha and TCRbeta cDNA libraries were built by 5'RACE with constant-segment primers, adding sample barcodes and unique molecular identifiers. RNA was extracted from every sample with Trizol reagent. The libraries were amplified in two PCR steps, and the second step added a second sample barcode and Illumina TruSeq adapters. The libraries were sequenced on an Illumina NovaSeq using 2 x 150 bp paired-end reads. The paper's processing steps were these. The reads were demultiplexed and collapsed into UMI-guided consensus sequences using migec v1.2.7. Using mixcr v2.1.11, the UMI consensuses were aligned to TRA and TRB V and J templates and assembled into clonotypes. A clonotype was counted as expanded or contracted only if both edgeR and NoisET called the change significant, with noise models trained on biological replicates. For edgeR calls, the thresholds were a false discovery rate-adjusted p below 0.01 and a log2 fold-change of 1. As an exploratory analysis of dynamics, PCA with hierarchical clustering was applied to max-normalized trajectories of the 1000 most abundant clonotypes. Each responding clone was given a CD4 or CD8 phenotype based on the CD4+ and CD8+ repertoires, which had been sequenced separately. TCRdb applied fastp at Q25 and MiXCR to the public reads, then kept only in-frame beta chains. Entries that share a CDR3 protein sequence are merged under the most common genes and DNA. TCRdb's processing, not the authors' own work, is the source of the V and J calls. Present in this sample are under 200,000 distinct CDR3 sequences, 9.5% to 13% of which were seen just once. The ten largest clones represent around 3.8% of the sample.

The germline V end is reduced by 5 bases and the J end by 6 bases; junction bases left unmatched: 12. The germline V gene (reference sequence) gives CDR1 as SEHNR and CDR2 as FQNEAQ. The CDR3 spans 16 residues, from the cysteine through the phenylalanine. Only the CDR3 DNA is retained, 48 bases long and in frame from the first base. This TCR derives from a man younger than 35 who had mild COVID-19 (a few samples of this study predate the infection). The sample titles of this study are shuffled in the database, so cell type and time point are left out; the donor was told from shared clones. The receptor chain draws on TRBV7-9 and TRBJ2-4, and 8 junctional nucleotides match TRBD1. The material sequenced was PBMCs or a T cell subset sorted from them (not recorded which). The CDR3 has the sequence CASSHRDRTGSNIQYF. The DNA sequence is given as TGTGCCAGCAGCCACCGGGACAGGACAGGCTCAAACATTCAGTACTTC.